These T cell receptor beta chains were read from a single sample in a study of T cells in Graves' hyperthyroidism and ophthalmopathy. TCRdb ran MiXCR on the multiplex PCR reads and lists one entry per CDR3 protein. Counted here are roughly 500,000 distinct CDR3 sequences, more than 45% occurring once; the ten biggest clones make up around 19%. Sequencing was performed on peripheral blood or thyroid tissue (not recorded which). Receptors were obtained from an adult woman with Graves' disease, either hyperthyroidism or ophthalmopathy (not recorded which). Each CDR3 is given with its conserved first and last residue. A D gene is named only where the DNA matches it firmly. Rows may omit the clone size; those that give it use once, few, many or a size class.

j_gene,v_gene,d_gene,abundance,CDR3nt,CDR3aa
TRBJ1-4,TRBV5-1,.,.,TGCGCCAGCAGCTTGGAGCCAGGGGACCCGGAAAAACTGTTTTTT,CASSLEPGDPEKLFF
TRBJ2-7,TRBV5-4,TRBD1,many,TGTGCCAGCAGGTGGGACAGGAGCTCCTACGAGCAGTACTTC,CASRWDRSSYEQYF
TRBJ2-7,TRBV13,TRBD2,many,TGTGCCAGCAGCCCACTGCTAGCGGGAGCCGAGCAGTACTTC,CASSPLLAGAEQYF
TRBJ2-2,TRBV20-1,TRBD1,many,TGCAGTGCTCAGACAGGGGGCGAGGGCACCGGGGAGCTGTTTTTT,CSAQTGGEGTGELFF
TRBJ1-4,TRBV9,.,.,TGTGCTAGCAGCGTAGGGTACAGTCTAAATGAAAAACTGTTTTTT,CASSVGYSLNEKLFF
TRBJ1-2,TRBV7-9,.,many,TGTGCCGTCAAGGGGGGGACCCATGATGTTTATGGCTACACCTTC,CAVKGGTHDVYGYTF
TRBJ2-7,TRBV9,.,many,TGTGCCAGCAGCGTAGGGTCCAGCTCATACGAGCAGTACTTC,CASSVGSSSYEQYF
TRBJ1-2,TRBV20-1,.,many,TGCAGTGCTAGAGACAGCCGGGGTGTTGGCTACACCTTC,CSARDSRGVGYTF
TRBJ1-1,TRBV20-1,.,.,TGCAGTGCCAGCCAGGGGAGCTCTGAAGCTTTCTTT,CSASQGSSEAFF
TRBJ1-2,TRBV5-4,TRBD1,.,TGTGCCAGCAGCGAGGACAGGGGCGTCTATGGCTACACCTTC,CASSEDRGVYGYTF
TRBJ2-3,TRBV10-3,.,.,TGTGCCACTGCCTTAGGGAGAGGAACAGATACGCAGTATTTT,CATALGRGTDTQYF
TRBJ1-2,TRBV19,TRBD1,.,TGTGCCAGTAGTCTCACCGGGACAGGAGCGGATGGCTACACCTTC,CASSLTGTGADGYTF
TRBJ2-2,TRBV29-1,.,.,TGCAGCGTTGGCGGCAGGTCGAACACCGGGGAGCTGTTTTTT,CSVGGRSNTGELFF
TRBJ1-1,TRBV5-1,.,.,TGCGCCAGCAGCCGGGGTCGTACGAACACTGAAGCTTTCTTT,CASSRGRTNTEAFF
TRBJ2-4,TRBV7-6,.,.,TGTGCCAGCAGCTTAGAGGACGGTCGTATTCAGTACTTC,CASSLEDGRIQYF
TRBJ1-5,TRBV27,.,few,TGTGCCAGCAGTAGACGTTCGAATCAGCCCCAGCATTTT,CASSRRSNQPQHF
TRBJ2-5,TRBV7-3,.,many,TGTGCCAGCAGCTACGGGGGAACGTACCAAGAGACCCAGTACTTC,CASSYGGTYQETQYF
TRBJ2-7,TRBV20-1,.,.,TGCAGTGCTAGTAGCGGCCTCTACGAGCAGTACTTC,CSASSGLYEQYF
TRBJ1-2,TRBV7-9,TRBD1,many,TGTGCCAGCAGCATCGGACAGGCCGAGGGCTATGGCTACACCTTC,CASSIGQAEGYGYTF
TRBJ2-6,TRBV12-5,.,once,TGTGCTAGTGCCTTGGACTCTGGGGCCAACGTCCTGACTTTC,CASALDSGANVLTF
TRBJ1-1,TRBV2,.,.,TGTGCCAGCAGCAAGGAAGGACGGGGAAACACTGAAGCTTTCTTT,CASSKEGRGNTEAFF
TRBJ2-2,TRBV2,TRBD1,many,TGTGCCAGCAGTGAAGCTCGGACAGGGGGACGGGAGCTGTTTTTT,CASSEARTGGRELFF
TRBJ1-1,TRBV6-2/TRBV6-3,TRBD1,few,TGTGCCAGCAGTTACTGGACAGGGGGGATGAACACTGGAGCTTTCTTT,CASSYWTGGMNTGAFF
TRBJ2-7,TRBV7-9,TRBD1,many,TGTGCCAGCAGCTTTTCACAGGGGATCTCCTACGAGCAGTACTTC,CASSFSQGISYEQYF
TRBJ1-1,TRBV14,.,few,TGTGCCAGCAGCCACACCTCTGAAGCTTTCTTT,CASSHTSEAFF
TRBJ2-3,TRBV9,TRBD2,.,TGTGCCAGCAGCGGCCTACTAGCGGGAGGAGATACGCAGTATTTT,CASSGLLAGGDTQYF
TRBJ1-1,TRBV5-5,.,.,TGTGCCAGCAGCTACGGACTCATGAACACTGAAGCTTTCTTT,CASSYGLMNTEAFF
TRBJ2-6,TRBV10-3,.,.,TGTGCCATCAAGGGGGCTGGGGCCAACGTCCTGACTTTC,CAIKGAGANVLTF
TRBJ1-6,TRBV3-1,.,many,TGTGCCAGCAGCCCCGAAGACGGGGTGGGTAATTCACCCCTCCACTTT,CASSPEDGVGNSPLHF